This is a list of T cell receptor beta chains from one sample in a study of cytomegalovirus exposure and HLA in healthy donors. The repertoire was sequenced with immunoSEQ multiplex PCR; TCRdb's copy has only in-frame clones and lacks some. The sample has 150,000 to 200,000 clones, around 81% seen once. The sequenced sample was PBMCs. These receptor sequences come from a woman aged 18-35 years in good health and CMV-seropositive. Both conserved end residues are trimmed from each CDR3. Fields, in order: J gene, V gene, CDR3 protein.

TRBJ2-1	TRBV15	ATSTRGEVDEQF
TRBJ2-4	TRBV14	ASSQGWGRDIQY
TRBJ2-3	TRBV19	ASSIGASGSTDTQY
TRBJ2-7	TRBV11-2	ASTQDGSLYEQY
TRBJ1-6	TRBV19	ASSMSNYNSPLH
TRBJ1-2	TRBV6-5	ASSLSGGDYGYT
TRBJ2-5	TRBV7-3	ASSSPGVGGETQY
TRBJ2-5	TRBV5-1	ASSSSVGGGGETQY
TRBJ1-3	TRBV7-9	ASRSGIRAGNTIY
TRBJ1-1	TRBV27	ASRQGWDTEAF
TRBJ2-3	TRBV4-1	ASSQGRASGGTITDTQY
TRBJ1-5	TRBV10-3	AISAEQVNQPQH
TRBJ1-4	TRBV6-5	ASSKSGTGKEKLF
TRBJ1-1	TRBV6-1	ASSEQGRINTEAF
TRBJ2-1	TRBV6-5	ASRLGGGKYNEQF
TRBJ2-3	TRBV7-9	ASSLGGQGADTQY
TRBJ1-6	TRBV4-1	ASSPAGGSPLH
TRBJ2-6	TRBV2	ASIFGTLSGANVLT
TRBJ2-3	TRBV4-2	ASSQWEGTGGRDTQY
TRBJ2-5	TRBV11-3	ASSMPGPSQETQY
TRBJ2-5	TRBV6-5	ASSYLGTGEWETQY
TRBJ2-2	TRBV10-3	AISELDGTGELF
TRBJ2-2	TRBV10-2	ATGLAGGFNTGELF
TRBJ1-1	TRBV14	ASSQTGSSAEAF
TRBJ1-1	TRBV19	ASSLGPRTEAF
TRBJ2-7	TRBV27	ASSFPTEGAEQY
TRBJ1-4	TRBV6-6	ASRAQPTNEKLF
TRBJ2-7	TRBV6-1	ASSEVNFVYDVTSEQY
TRBJ2-3	TRBV5-1	ASSPSGAGGFYPSTDTQY
TRBJ2-5	TRBV7-2	ASSWDSIQETQY
TRBJ1-1	TRBV9	ASSEDRGLSEAF
TRBJ1-3	TRBV9	ASSVGTGAGNTIY
TRBJ1-3	TRBV30	AWKKTISGNTIY
TRBJ2-7	TRBV29-1	SVETTTYEQY
TRBJ1-1	TRBV6-5	ASSYSTEAEAF
TRBJ1-3	TRBV2	ASSHFEAYTIY
TRBJ2-1	TRBV11-3	ASSLEERVDYNEQF
TRBJ1-1	TRBV7-9	ASSTGQAVEAF
TRBJ2-5	TRBV15	ATSRAPPSGEETQY
TRBJ2-5	TRBV6-6	ASWREPQETQY
TRBJ1-2	TRBV7-8	ASGDRLVNYGYT
TRBJ1-1	TRBV5-1	ASSLGGGMDTEAF
TRBJ1-1	TRBV19	ASKTIGGTEAF
TRBJ2-6	TRBV19	ASRRQQGAGANVLT
TRBJ1-2	TRBV18	ASSPLEGPRGYT
TRBJ1-4	TRBV6-5	ASSYVGGTNEKLF
TRBJ2-7	TRBV5-1	ASSLGAGGNEQY
TRBJ2-7	TRBV7-9	ASSPSPRREQY
TRBJ2-1	TRBV21-1	ASSADSSSYNEQF